These 27 T cell receptor beta chains originate from one sample sequenced in a study of blood T cell repertoires in COVID-19. Clones were read by immunoSEQ multiplex PCR, and TCRdb kept only the in-frame ones, dropping some. The sample has approximately 140,000 clones, approximately 88% seen once. The sequenced sample was peripheral blood. The receptors derive from a man aged 65 to 85 with active COVID-19.

The rearrangement joins TRBV5-4 to TRBJ2-7; 7 nucleotides agree with TRBD1. Looked up from germline, CDR1 is SGHNT and CDR2 is YYREEE (reference sequence). The V segment lost 4 bases and the J segment 4 bases; nucleotides outside the gene matches: 11. This CDR3 is 15 amino acids long. This CDR3 is CASSARGGINYEQYF. In DNA form, the CDR3 reads TGTGCCAGCAGCGCTCGAGGGGGCATAAATTACGAGCAGTACTTC. The variable domain in full, completed from reference TRBV5-4 and TRBJ2-7, reads ETGVTQSPTHLIKTRGQQVTLRCSSQSGHNTVSWYQQALGQGPQFIFQYYREEENGRGNFPPRFSGLQFPNYSSELNVNALELDDSALYLCASSARGGINYEQYFGPGTRLTVT.

The chain uses TRBV7-9 and TRBJ2-1; 7 bases map to TRBD1. Trimming took 6 bases from V and 5 from J; bases not matched to a gene: 7. From germline, CDR1 is SEHNR and CDR2 FQNEAQ (reference sequence). The CDR3 consists of 14 residues. The CDR3 sequence: CASRLRDSNNEQFF. DNA for the CDR3: TGTGCCAGCAGACTTAGGGACAGCAACAATGAGCAGTTCTTC. Full variable domain (missing parts from reference TRBV7-9 and TRBJ2-1): DTGVSQNPRHKITKRGQNVTFRCDPISEHNRLYWYRQTLGQGPEFLTYFQNEAQLEKSRLLSDRFSAERPKGSFSTLEIQRTEQGDSAMYLCASRLRDSNNEQFFGPGTRLTVL.

V gene TRBV9 combines with J gene TRBJ2-5; TRBD2 agrees at 7 bases. There are 15 residues in the CDR3. Germline lookup yields CDR1 SGDLS and CDR2 YYNGEE. V trimming: 0 bases; J trimming: 2 bases; junction bases outside the gene matches: 4. DNA for the CDR3: TGTGCCAGCAGCGTAGTTCCTAGCGGTCAAGAGACCCAGTACTTC. Protein product: CASSVVPSGQETQYF.

The V gene is TRBV7-3, the J gene TRBJ2-7; 7 bases are a match to TRBD2. The CDR3 loop spans 17 amino acids. With V trimmed by 1 base and J by 1 base, 10 bases remained unmatched. The germline gives CDR1 SGHTA, CDR2 FQGTGA. CDR3 nucleotides: TGTGCCAGCAGCTTAAAGAGAGGCGGGAGAGATTCCTACGAGCAGTACTTC. Its protein product is CASSLKRGGRDSYEQYF. Supplemented by reference TRBV7-3 and TRBJ2-7, the full variable domain reads GAGVSQTPSNKVTEKGKYVELRCDPISGHTALYWYRQSLGQGPEFLIYFQGTGAADDSGLPNDRFFAVRPEGSVSTLKIQRTERGDSAVYLCASSLKRGGRDSYEQYFGPGTRLTVT.

This sequence joins TRBV20-1 and TRBJ2-7; TRBD2 aligns across 10 bases. CDR3 length: 16 residues. Trimming cost V 3 bases and J 1 base; bases outside gene matches: 9. CDR1 DFQATT and CDR2 SNEGSKA come from the germline V gene (reference sequence). CDR3 protein: CSASRSGRARSYEQYF. CDR3 bases: TGCAGTGCTAGTCGAAGCGGGAGGGCTCGGTCCTACGAGCAGTACTTC.

This clone was detected once. The chain links TRBV5-1 to TRBJ2-1; TRBD2 matches at 9 bases. J lost 0 bases, V lost 0 bases, and 7 bases had no gene match. Germline V lookup: CDR1 SGHRS, CDR2 YFSETQ. This CDR3 has 18 residues. CDR3 coding DNA: TGCGCCAGCAGCTTGGTTATGAGTAGCGGGAGCTCCTACAATGAGCAGTTCTTC. This encodes CASSLVMSSGSSYNEQFF.

J is TRBJ2-7 and V is TRBV11-2; TRBD2 aligns across 8 bases. Germline V lookup: CDR1 SGHAT, CDR2 FQNNGV. V lost 5 bases, J lost 3 bases, and 3 bases stayed unmatched. The CDR3 extends over 13 amino acids. CDR3 coding DNA: TGTGCCAGCAGCAGAAGCGGGAGCTACGAGCAGTACTTC. Amino acids: CASSRSGSYEQYF.

The rearrangement links TRBV30 to TRBJ1-2; possibly TRBD1 for D (6 bases). With 3 bases removed from V and 3 bases from J, the gap between germline ends came to 14 bases. The CDR3 loop spans 14 amino acids. The V gene's germline CDR1 is GTSNPN and CDR2 SVGIG (reference sequence). The CDR3 reads CAWRDGGLYYGYTF. CDR3 DNA sequence: TGTGCCTGGAGGGATGGGGGCCTCTACTATGGCTACACCTTC.

The chain carries TRBV5-4 and TRBJ2-5; TRBD2 might be the D (5 bases). Germline CDR1 and CDR2: SGHNT and YYREEE (reference sequence). The CDR3 is made up of 14 amino acids. Trimming took 5 bases from V and 2 from J, leaving 13 bases between them. CDR3 bases: TGTGCCAGCAGTTCCGGGGTCGGGCAAGAGACCCAGTACTTC. This encodes CASSSGVGQETQYF.

CDR3 nucleotide sequence: TGTGCCAGTAAGCAGGACAGGGCTAATTCACCCCTCCACTTT. The encoded protein is CASKQDRANSPLHF. J is TRBJ1-6 and V is TRBV27; 8 bases fit TRBD1. In germline, CDR1 is MNHEY, CDR2 SMNVEV (reference sequence). CDR3 length: 14 residues. Germline trimming cut 9 bases from V and 6 bases from J; bases unmatched to any gene: 7.

V is TRBV28 and J is TRBJ2-7; possibly TRBD2 for D (5 bases). V was trimmed by 8 bases and J by 0 bases, leaving 11 bases between them. The germline V gene has CDR1 MDHEN and CDR2 SYDVKM. The CDR3 totals 13 residues. CDR3 loop: CASEGKSSYEQYF. Here the CDR3 DNA reads TGTGCCAGCGAGGGAAAGAGCTCCTACGAGCAGTACTTC. The full variable domain, rest sourced from reference TRBV28 and TRBJ2-7, is DVKVTQSSRYLVKRTGEKVFLECVQDMDHENMFWYRQDPGLGLRLIYFSYDVKMKEKGDIPEGYSVSREKKERFSLILESASTNQTSMYLCASEGKSSYEQYFGPGTRLTVT.

This clone showed up just a few times. This sequence joins TRBV5-1 and TRBJ2-3; maybe TRBD1 (5 bases). Germline CDR1 is SGHRS and CDR2 is YFSETQ. This CDR3 has 14 amino acids. Trimming removed 4 bases at V and 3 bases at J, with 12 bases between. The CDR3 here is CASSLSSGTDTQYF. In DNA, the CDR3 is TGCGCCAGCAGCCTCTCGTCAGGGACAGATACGCAGTATTTT.

The V call is TRBV5-1, the J call TRBJ2-1, with TRBD1 matching over 7 bases. There are 15 residues in the CDR3. V lost 4 bases, J lost 3 bases, and 7 bases stayed unmatched. Germline CDR1 is SGHRS and CDR2 is YFSETQ. DNA for the CDR3: TGCGCCAGCAGCCTGTTGGGACAGCTCTACAATGAGCAGTTCTTC. Its translation is CASSLLGQLYNEQFF.

There are many counts of this clone. At the DNA level, this CDR3 is encoded by other sequences in the same sample as well. The CDR3 region has the DNA TGTGCCAGCAGTGAAAGAACAGCCCTTACCGGGGAGCTGTTTTTT. Its protein is CASSERTALTGELFF. V is TRBV2 and J is TRBJ2-2; D not resolved. The germline gives CDR1 SNHLY, CDR2 FYNNEI. The CDR3 runs to 15 residues. Trimming left V 2 bases short and J 5 bases short, with 12 bases between.

This clone was seen only once. The chain recombines TRBV5-1 with TRBJ1-4; TRBD1 matches 7 bases. With 3 bases clipped from V and 6 bases from J, the junction kept 11 bases outside the gene matches. From germline, CDR1 is SGHRS and CDR2 YFSETQ. This CDR3 is 16 amino acids long. The DNA for the CDR3 is TGCGCCAGCAGCTCCCGAGGGGACAGAATAGATGAAAAACTGTTTTTT. It encodes CASSSRGDRIDEKLFF. The complete variable domain, with remaining parts taken from reference TRBV5-1 and TRBJ1-4, reads KAGVTQTPRYLIKTRGQQVTLSCSPISGHRSVSWYQQTPGQGLQFLFEYFSETQRNKGNFPGRFSGRQFSNSRSEMNVSTLELGDSALYLCASSSRGDRIDEKLFFGSGTQLSVL.

The chain recombines TRBV7-2 with TRBJ1-1; D is ambiguous. V shed 2 bases and J shed 6 bases, with 16 bases lying between them. This CDR3 region has 15 residues. Germline assignment: CDR1 SGHTA and CDR2 FQGNSA. The CDR3 protein is CASSLTELRGAEAFF. The DNA for the CDR3 is TGTGCCAGCAGCTTAACCGAACTACGGGGAGCTGAAGCTTTCTTT.

The chain recombines TRBV24-1 with TRBJ2-5; the match to TRBD1 covers 9 bases. The CDR3 loop spans 13 amino acids. V was clipped by 9 bases and J by 8 bases; unmatched bases: 9. Germline V CDR1 and CDR2: KGHDR, SFDVKD. In nucleotides, the CDR3 is TGTGCCACCGGGAAGGCGGGACAGGGAACCCAGTACTTC. Protein product: CATGKAGQGTQYF.

This clone was detected once. This rearrangement joins TRBV5-1 to TRBJ1-5; D call uncertain. Germline V gene data show CDR1 as SGHRS and CDR2 as YFSETQ. V lost 1 base and J 1 base, leaving 6 bases between the germline ends. The CDR3 covers 14 residues. As DNA, the CDR3 is TGCGCCAGCAGCTTGTCGGGGAGCAATCAGCCCCAGCATTTT. Amino acids: CASSLSGSNQPQHF.

The genes are TRBV18 and TRBJ2-2; maybe TRBD1 (6 bases). Trimming took off 6 bases at V and 0 bases at J, with 17 bases between the two ends. The CDR3 is 17 amino acids. Germline CDR1 KGHSH, CDR2 LQKENI. The CDR3 reads CASSFRLDRTNTGELFF. The CDR3 DNA follows: TGTGCCAGCTCGTTTCGTTTGGACAGAACGAACACCGGGGAGCTGTTTTTT.

The rearrangement joins TRBV2 to TRBJ1-5, with unresolved D. Germline V gene lookup returns CDR1 SNHLY and CDR2 FYNNEI. There are 13 residues in the CDR3. Between the trimmed V and J ends, which lost 3 bases and 4 bases, there was a span of 7 bases. For the CDR3, the DNA is TGTGCCAGCAGTGATTCGGGGAATCAGCCCCAGCATTTT. Its translation is CASSDSGNQPQHF. The variable domain in full, with the rest retrieved from reference TRBV2 and TRBJ1-5, is EPEVTQTPSHQVTQMGQEVILRCVPISNHLYFYWYRQILGQKVEFLVSFYNNEISEKSEIFDDQFSVERPDGSNFTLKIRSTKLEDSAMYFCASSDSGNQPQHFGDGTRLSIL.

This clone is a singleton in its sample. The genes are TRBV27 and TRBJ1-1; a possible D gene is TRBD1 (6 bases). The germline V gene has CDR1 MNHEY and CDR2 SMNVEV (reference sequence). V was pared by 4 bases and J by 5 bases, with 20 bases between. The CDR3 is made up of 16 amino acids. This CDR3 is CASSSGGAGGWTEAFF. Here the CDR3 DNA reads TGTGCCAGCAGTTCTGGGGGGGCTGGGGGGTGGACTGAAGCTTTCTTT.

This clone came up once. The chain joins TRBV10-3 to TRBJ2-7; 7 bases match TRBD2. Per the germline V gene, CDR1 is ENHRY and CDR2 is SYGVKD. The CDR3 extends over 14 amino acids. Losses at the gene ends were 4 bases for V and 4 bases for J; bases not matched to a gene: 7. CDR3: CAISVAGDQYEQYF. CDR3 DNA sequence: TGTGCCATCAGTGTGGCGGGAGATCAGTACGAGCAGTACTTC.

This chain joins TRBV6-6 and TRBJ2-4; unclear D gene. Germline CDR1 and CDR2: MNHNY and SVGAGI (reference sequence). Trimming shortened V by 6 bases and J by 1 base, and 16 bases separated the two germline ends. This CDR3 region has 16 residues. The CDR3 bases are TGTGCCAGCAGCCCCGACATCCCTGTGGCCAAAAACATTCAGTACTTC. Translation gives CASSPDIPVAKNIQYF.

The chain employs TRBV7-2 and TRBJ1-4; D may be TRBD1 (6 bases). Trimming took off 5 bases at V and 5 bases at J, with 12 bases between the two ends. The CDR3 loop spans 14 amino acids. CDR1 is SGHTA, CDR2 FQGNSA, per germline. The CDR3 spells CASSIHQGNEKLFF. Here the CDR3 DNA reads TGTGCCAGCAGCATACATCAGGGGAATGAAAAACTGTTTTTT. The complete variable domain, with remaining parts taken from reference TRBV7-2 and TRBJ1-4, reads GAGVSQSPSNKVTEKGKDVELRCDPISGHTALYWYRQSLGQGLEFLIYFQGNSAPDKSGLPSDRFSAERTGGSVSTLTIQRTQQEDSAVYLCASSIHQGNEKLFFGSGTQLSVL.

This clone occurred a few times. The chain has TRBV30 and TRBJ2-7; 7 nucleotides align to TRBD1. CDR1 and CDR2 (germline): GTSNPN, SVGIG (reference sequence). The CDR3 totals 12 residues. The V segment lost 2 bases and the J segment 5 bases; nucleotides outside the gene matches: 3. Here the CDR3 DNA reads TGTGCCTGGAGTCCGGGGACAGACGAGCAGTACTTC. Protein product: CAWSPGTDEQYF.

This chain connects TRBV9 to TRBJ1-3; perhaps TRBD1 as D (6 bases). The CDR3 contains 13 residues. Between the trimmed V and J ends, which lost 4 bases and 2 bases, there was a span of 7 bases. The germline gives CDR1 SGDLS, CDR2 YYNGEE. In DNA form, the CDR3 reads TGTGCCAGCAGCTGGGGGCCTGGAAACACCATATATTTT. As protein: CASSWGPGNTIYF.

This sequence joins TRBV3-1 (or the pseudogene TRBV3-2) and TRBJ1-3; D is possibly TRBD1 (6 bases). CDR1 is LGHDT, CDR2 YNNKEL, per germline (reference sequence). This CDR3 region has 14 residues. The germline V and J ends were trimmed by 4 bases and 3 bases, with 10 bases remaining between them. The chain's CDR3 is CASSLGHLGNTIYF. DNA of the CDR3: TGTGCCAGCAGCCTGGGACACCTTGGAAACACCATATATTTT.